The 30 T cell receptor beta chains in this list originate from one sample, sequenced in a study of shared clonotypes between healthy human individuals. Clones were read by immunoSEQ multiplex PCR, and TCRdb kept only the in-frame ones, dropping some. This sample has millions of clones, with 90% to 95% found just once. Input material: naive CD4+ T cells sorted from blood. Subset denoted: CD45RA+ positively selected. The receptors here all came from a man between 18 and 29 years old in good health.

V and J are TRBV28 and TRBJ2-2; D remains unclear. V was trimmed by 6 bases and J by 4 bases, leaving 9 bases between them. The germline V gene has CDR1 MDHEN and CDR2 SYDVKM. This CDR3 has 13 residues. CDR3 sequence (DNA): TGTGCCAGCAGCACAATTAGCACCGGGGAGCTGTTTTTT. This sequence encodes CASSTISTGELFF.

The chain has TRBV6-1 and TRBJ1-1; D is ambiguous. This CDR3 comprises 15 residues. The ends were cut back, 4 bases at V and 6 bases at J, with 18 bases in the middle. The V gene's germline CDR1 is MNHNS and CDR2 SASEGT. The CDR3 spells CASSARTRGEAEAFF. Here the CDR3 DNA reads TGTGCCAGCAGTGCCCGGACTCGGGGAGAGGCTGAAGCTTTCTTT.

This chain connects TRBV6-5 to TRBJ1-2; D call uncertain. V gave up 0 bases and J gave up 4 bases, with 15 bases separating them. Germline-derived CDR1 and CDR2 are MNHEY and SVGAGI. This CDR3 has 16 residues. The CDR3 loop is CASSYSGSRLSYGYTF. Here the CDR3 DNA reads TGTGCCAGCAGTTACTCGGGGTCCAGACTCAGCTATGGCTACACCTTC.

The V call is TRBV5-1, the J call TRBJ2-7; D is uncertain. Trimming shortened V by 0 bases and J by 7 bases, and 14 bases separated the two germline ends. The germline V gene encodes CDR1 SGHRS and CDR2 YFSETQ. The CDR3 runs 14 residues. This chain's CDR3 is CASSLERPSVEQYF. CDR3 nucleotides: TGCGCCAGCAGCTTGGAGAGACCCTCTGTAGAGCAGTACTTC. Looking up the rest from reference TRBV5-1 and TRBJ2-7 gives the full variable domain: KAGVTQTPRYLIKTRGQQVTLSCSPISGHRSVSWYQQTPGQGLQFLFEYFSETQRNKGNFPGRFSGRQFSNSRSEMNVSTLELGDSALYLCASSLERPSVEQYFGPGTRLTVT.

The table lists this clone with a count of one. V gene TRBV19 combines with J gene TRBJ2-2; 7 bases fit TRBD1. The germline V gene has CDR1 LNHDA and CDR2 SQIVND (reference sequence). The CDR3 is 15 amino acids. Germline trimming cut 6 bases from V and 5 bases from J; bases unmatched to any gene: 9. In nucleotides, the CDR3 is TGTGCCAGTAGAAAGGGGGCTGAAAGAACCGGGGAGCTGTTTTTT. It translates to CASRKGAERTGELFF.

The chain uses TRBV23-1 and TRBJ2-3, with 11 bases lining up with TRBD1. TRBV23-1 carries the ORF label, with uncertain function. The CDR3 runs to 17 residues. The junction had 11 bases not matched to a gene; V was cut back by 7 bases and J by 2 bases. The CDR3, as DNA: TGCGCCAGCACCCGATCCCCGGGACAGGGGGACACAGATACGCAGTATTTT. This gives the protein CASTRSPGQGDTDTQYF.

On this clone: At the DNA level, this CDR3 is encoded by other sequences in the same sample as well. The rearrangement links TRBV5-4 to TRBJ2-3; D uncertain. The CDR3 has 11 residues. Deletions cut 2 bases from V and 4 bases from J, with 2 bases between. The germline V gene has CDR1 SGHNT and CDR2 YYREEE (reference sequence). This CDR3 is CASSLADTQYF. CDR3 DNA sequence: TGTGCCAGCAGCTTAGCAGATACGCAGTATTTT.

The chain uses TRBV5-1 and TRBJ1-1; D not certain. Germline CDR1 and CDR2: SGHRS and YFSETQ. This CDR3 region has 14 residues. Trimming took 0 bases from V and 0 from J, leaving 6 bases between them. This CDR3 is CASSLDTLNTEAFF. The CDR3, as DNA: TGCGCCAGCAGCTTGGACACCTTGAACACTGAAGCTTTCTTT.

The chain links TRBV25-1 to TRBJ2-5, with 9 bases identical to TRBD1. J gave up 5 bases and V 2 bases, and 6 bases lay outside the gene matches. Germline V CDR1 and CDR2: MGHDK, SYGVNS. The length of the CDR3 is 15 residues. CDR3 in DNA: TGTGCCAGCAGTGAAGAACAGGGGGCGTGGGAGACCCAGTACTTC. Translated, it gives CASSEEQGAWETQYF. The full variable domain, completed using reference TRBV25-1 and TRBJ2-5, is EADIYQTPRYLVIGTGKKITLECSQTMGHDKMYWYQQDPGMELHLIHYSYGVNSTEKGDLSSESTVSRIRTEHFPLTLESARPSHTSQYLCASSEEQGAWETQYFGPGTRLLVL.

The chain has TRBV2 and TRBJ1-1, with 7 bases fitting TRBD1. With 7 bases clipped from V and 6 bases from J, the junction kept 11 bases outside the gene matches. Germline assignment: CDR1 SNHLY and CDR2 FYNNEI. The CDR3 length is 14 residues. The CDR3 sequence is CASIPDSQGAEAFF. In DNA, the CDR3 is TGTGCCAGCATTCCGGACAGTCAGGGGGCTGAAGCTTTCTTT.

The CDR3 protein is CASSLDLGLGFPGELFF. The CDR3, as DNA: TGTGCCAGCAGCTTGGATTTAGGACTAGGGTTCCCCGGGGAGCTGTTTTTT. This chain uses TRBV11-2 with TRBJ2-2, with 7 bases that match TRBD2. With V trimmed by 3 bases and J by 6 bases, 13 bases remained unmatched. CDR3 length: 17 amino acids. Per the germline V gene, CDR1 is SGHAT and CDR2 is FQNNGV.

This chain uses TRBV29-1 with TRBJ2-5, with 7 bases fitting TRBD1. Trimming removed 4 bases from V and 5 bases from J; junction bases left unmatched: 7. CDR3 length: 13 amino acids. From germline, CDR1 is SQVTM and CDR2 ANQGSEA. Here the CDR3 reads CSVAQGDRETQYF. DNA of the CDR3: TGCAGCGTTGCTCAGGGGGATCGGGAGACCCAGTACTTC.

The gene calls are TRBV18 and TRBJ2-6; the D is unclear. Between the trimmed V and J ends, which lost 3 bases and 0 bases, there was a span of 12 bases. Germline V gene sequence: CDR1 KGHSH, CDR2 LQKENI. CDR3 size: 17 residues. The CDR3 protein is CASSPGEDSSGANVLTF. The CDR3 DNA reads TGTGCCAGCTCACCGGGCGAGGATTCCTCTGGGGCCAACGTCCTGACTTTC.

CDR3 amino acids: CASSPLGTETQYF. The CDR3 nucleotides read TGTGCCAGCAGCCCCTTAGGTACAGAGACCCAGTACTTC. The chain couples TRBV11-2 to TRBJ2-5; no firm D call. The V gene lost 5 bases and the J gene lost 4 bases, with 11 bases spanning the gap. The CDR3 has 13 residues. Germline assignment: CDR1 SGHAT and CDR2 FQNNGV.

The V call is TRBV11-2, the J call TRBJ2-1, with 7 bases identical to TRBD1. CDR1 is SGHAT, CDR2 FQNNGV, per germline. The CDR3 has 16 amino acids. V gave up 4 bases and J gave up 7 bases; unmatched junction bases: 13. The CDR3 loop is CASSSQGQVKVNEQFF. The CDR3 region has the DNA TGTGCCAGCAGCTCACAAGGACAGGTTAAGGTGAATGAGCAGTTCTTC. The complete variable domain, with remaining parts taken from reference TRBV11-2 and TRBJ2-1, reads EAGVAQSPRYKIIEKRQSVAFWCNPISGHATLYWYQQILGQGPKLLIQFQNNGVVDDSQLPKDRFSAERLKGVDSTLKIQPAKLEDSAVYLCASSSQGQVKVNEQFFGPGTRLTVL.

The chain has TRBV4-3 and TRBJ2-1; the match to TRBD2 covers 7 bases. V gave up 2 bases and J gave up 4 bases; unmatched junction bases: 5. In germline, CDR1 is LGHNA, CDR2 YSLEER. The CDR3 spans 15 residues. This CDR3 reads CASSQITSAYNEQFF. CDR3 in DNA: TGCGCCAGCAGCCAAATCACTAGCGCGTACAATGAGCAGTTCTTC.

J is TRBJ1-3 and V is TRBV30; D remains unclear. The CDR3 contains 13 residues. V dropped 0 bases and J dropped 8 bases, with 11 bases sitting between them. CDR1 and CDR2 (germline): GTSNPN, SVGIG (reference sequence). DNA for the CDR3: TGTGCCTGGAGTGTATCCGGGAGGGACACCATATATTTT. Its protein product is CAWSVSGRDTIYF. Supplemented by reference TRBV30 and TRBJ1-3, the full variable domain reads SQTIHQWPATLVQPVGSPLSLECTVEGTSNPNLYWYRQAAGRGLQLLFYSVGIGQISSEVPQNLSASRPQDRQFILSSKKLLLSDSGFYLCAWSVSGRDTIYFGEGSWLTVV.

This chain connects TRBV10-3 to TRBJ1-2; 10 bases map to TRBD1. Per the germline V gene, CDR1 is ENHRY and CDR2 is SYGVKD. The J segment lost 4 bases and the V segment lost 2 bases, leaving 1 base of the junction unmatched. The CDR3 extends over 14 amino acids. CDR3 coding DNA: TGTGCCATCAGTGAGGGGACAGGGGTCTATGGCTACACCTTC. This translates into CAISEGTGVYGYTF.

This clone was seen just once. Within the sample, other DNA sequences also encode this same CDR3. V usage is TRBV5-1 and J usage is TRBJ2-3; tentative D call: TRBD1 (6 bases). CDR1 SGHRS and CDR2 YFSETQ come from the germline V gene. V dropped 0 bases and J dropped 5 bases, with 13 bases sitting between them. This CDR3 has 15 residues. This CDR3 reads CASSLAGGQQDTQYF. The CDR3 DNA reads as TGCGCCAGCAGCTTGGCTGGGGGCCAACAAGATACGCAGTATTTT.

V is TRBV7-9 and J is TRBJ2-1; tentatively, D is TRBD2 (5 bases). Germline V CDR1 and CDR2: SEHNR, FQNEAQ (reference sequence). This CDR3 is 14 amino acids long. V lost 1 base and J 7 bases, leaving 11 bases between the germline ends. The CDR3: CASSLVFQRNEQFF. For the CDR3, the DNA is TGTGCCAGCAGCTTAGTCTTCCAGCGGAATGAGCAGTTCTTC.

The chain combines TRBV2 with TRBJ1-5, with TRBD1 matching over 9 bases. CDR1 and CDR2 (germline): SNHLY, FYNNEI. This CDR3 region has 15 residues. Trimming took 2 bases from V and 7 from J; bases not matched to a gene: 6. CDR3 loop: CASSETTGGRQPQHF. CDR3 nucleotide sequence: TGTGCCAGCAGTGAAACGACAGGGGGACGCCAGCCCCAGCATTTT.

The chain joins TRBV7-9 to TRBJ2-5; TRBD2 might be the D (6 bases). The V end was cut by 2 bases, the J end by 5 bases, with 12 bases between. The CDR3 totals 14 residues. Germline CDR1 is SEHNR and CDR2 is FQNEAQ (reference sequence). CDR3: CASSLRRDAETQYF. CDR3 nucleotide sequence: TGTGCCAGCAGCTTAAGGAGGGACGCTGAGACCCAGTACTTC.

The genes are TRBV11-2 and TRBJ1-2, with 8 bases fitting TRBD1. This CDR3 contains 15 residues. Germline V gene data show CDR1 as SGHAT and CDR2 as FQNNGV. After removal of 2 bases from V and 3 bases from J, the junction contained 5 bases not matched to a gene. As DNA, the CDR3 is TGTGCCAGCAGCTTAAGGACAGGGCTGGACTATGGCTACACCTTC. Amino acid sequence: CASSLRTGLDYGYTF.

This rearrangement joins TRBV9 to TRBJ1-1; possibly TRBD1 for D (5 bases). Trimming cost V 4 bases and J 1 base, with 14 bases left between them. Germline CDR1 reads SGDLS; CDR2 reads YYNGEE. This CDR3 is built from 15 residues. The CDR3 is CASSPLGRWNTEAFF. As DNA, the CDR3 is TGTGCCAGCAGCCCCTTGGGACGGTGGAACACTGAAGCTTTCTTT.

This clone was observed a few times. The chain links TRBV14 to TRBJ1-5, with 7 bases matching TRBD1. Germline V gene sequence: CDR1 SGHDN, CDR2 FVKESK. Trimming cost V 4 bases and J 0 bases; bases outside gene matches: 6. The length of the CDR3 is 16 residues. CDR3 sequence: CASSRFDRDSNQPQHF. The CDR3 DNA follows: TGTGCCAGCAGCCGATTTGACAGGGATAGCAATCAGCCCCAGCATTTT. Looking up the rest from reference TRBV14 and TRBJ1-5 gives the full variable domain: EAGVTQFPSHSVIEKGQTVTLRCDPISGHDNLYWYRRVMGKEIKFLLHFVKESKQDESGMPNNRFLAERTGGTYSTLKVQPAELEDSGVYFCASSRFDRDSNQPQHFGDGTRLSIL.

In nucleotides, the CDR3 is TGTGCCAGCAGCTATGGGACTAGCGGGGGAGAGACCCAGTACTTC. It yields the protein CASSYGTSGGETQYF. The chain employs TRBV5-4 and TRBJ2-5, with 14 bases identical to TRBD2. Germline V gene sequence: CDR1 SGHNT, CDR2 YYREEE (reference sequence). The CDR3 runs to 15 residues. V lost 3 bases, J lost 4 bases, and 2 bases stayed unmatched.

This chain links TRBV5-4 with TRBJ2-5; no firm D call. The V gene's germline CDR1 is SGHNT and CDR2 YYREEE (reference sequence). V lost 1 base to trimming and J lost 5 bases, with 15 bases between them. This CDR3 has 15 amino acids. CDR3 in DNA: TGTGCCAGCAGCTTGAGTTTAGTTTCTCGCGAGACCCAGTACTTC. This gives the protein CASSLSLVSRETQYF.

The gene calls are TRBV9 and TRBJ2-5; 8 bases fit TRBD1. Germline V CDR1 and CDR2: SGDLS, YYNGEE. The trim removed 0 bases at V and 5 bases at J, leaving 12 bases unmatched. This CDR3 region has 17 residues. This CDR3 is CASSVAIGQGKVETQYF. The DNA of the CDR3 is TGTGCCAGCAGCGTAGCTATAGGACAGGGTAAAGTTGAGACCCAGTACTTC. Full variable domain (missing parts from reference TRBV9 and TRBJ2-5): DSGVTQTPKHLITATGQRVTLRCSPRSGDLSVYWYQQSLDQGLQFLIQYYNGEERAKGNILERFSAQQFPDLHSELNLSSLELGDSALYFCASSVAIGQGKVETQYFGPGTRLLVL.

Remarks on this clone: This sample also contains other DNA sequences that code for the same CDR3. The CDR3 DNA is TGTGCCAGCAGCCTCGCACAGGGTCCCCAAGAGACCCAGTACTTC. It is translated as CASSLAQGPQETQYF. The rearrangement links TRBV7-9 to TRBJ2-5, with D tentatively TRBD1 (6 bases). V lost 5 bases to trimming and J lost 1 base, with 14 bases between them. Germline assignment: CDR1 SEHNR and CDR2 FQNEAQ (reference sequence). The CDR3 runs to 15 residues.

V and J are TRBV12-5 and TRBJ2-2; D is ambiguous. The germline gives CDR1 LGHNT, CDR2 FRNRAP. There are 15 residues in the CDR3. V lost 2 bases and J lost 5, with 12 bases in between. DNA for the CDR3: TGTGCTAGTGGTTTGAAGGGCTTCGAAACCGGGGAGCTGTTTTTT. It is translated as CASGLKGFETGELFF.